This T cell receptor (beta chain) was identified in a study of molecular identifiers for immune sequencing clone quantification. This CDR3 spans 16 amino acids. V gave up 6 bases and J gave up 4 bases, with 20 bases separating them. Germline CDR1 reads SEHNR; CDR2 reads FQNEAQ (reference sequence). Many counts were recorded for this clonotype. TCRdb reprocessed the PCR reads via MiXCR and lists one record per CDR3 protein. The table records about 640,000 distinct CDR3 sequences, just under 20% of them present only once. V and J are TRBV7-9 and TRBJ2-3; D tentatively fits TRBD1 or TRBD2 (5 bases each). The TCR comes from a human donor in good health. Some libraries in this study had Jurkat cell RNA spiked in. The sequenced sample was naive CD8+ T cells from blood, with Jurkat cell RNA spiked in. Subset given: FACS-sorted CD8+CD4-CCR7+CD45RA+ naive T cells. The DNA of the CDR3 is TGTGCCAGCAGGCCTAGGGGAGACTGGTCGGCAGATACGCAGTATTTT. It specifies CASRPRGDWSADTQYF.